This T cell receptor (beta chain) emerged from a study of regulatory T cells in long-lasting Graves disease. Regarding the study as a whole: Persistent Graves' patients showed reduced TCR diversity versus newly diagnosed patients. More public clonotypes were shared by persistent patients (2,741) than by new patients (more than 950).

Building the TCR beta libraries relied on iRepertoire HTBI primers, and CDR3 regions underwent Arm-PCR. TCRdb re-analysed the multiplex PCR reads in MiXCR, keeping a single row per CDR3 protein. The sample holds roughly 450,000 distinct CDR3 sequences, less than 25% seen once. Time point described: persistent/refractory GD, antithyroid drugs over 5 years with positive TRAb. The authors made the TCR library using RNA they extracted from PBMCs. Under American Thyroid Association guidelines, Graves' disease was diagnosed. This clonotype was picked up a small number of times. What it recognizes is unknown. The sequence came from a female donor with Graves disease. The sequencing here drew on peripheral blood mononuclear cells (PBMCs), taken when the disease was refractory, from a patient treated with antithyroid drugs.

CDR3 nucleotide sequence: TGTGCCAGCAGTGATAGGTGGCGGATCTCCTACAATGAGCAGTTCTTC. Residues: CASSDRWRISYNEQFF. The chain combines TRBV2 with TRBJ2-1; no reliable D call. Germline assignment: CDR1 SNHLY and CDR2 FYNNEI. The CDR3 is made up of 16 amino acids. With 3 bases removed from V and 0 bases from J, the gap between germline ends came to 12 bases.